These 25 T cell receptor beta chains came from one sample sequenced in a study of siplizumab effects on memory and regulatory T cells. Assay: immunoSEQ multiplex PCR; the TCRdb copy retains only in-frame clones and omits some. The repertoire holds roughly 120,000 clones, with 80% to 95% as singletons. Specimen: CD4+ T cells sorted from blood. The receptors come from a human donor in good health.

The chain combines TRBV7-9 with TRBJ1-4; D is perhaps TRBD1 (6 bases). Germline CDR1 SEHNR, CDR2 FQNEAQ (reference sequence). This CDR3 is 18 amino acids long. Trimming took 1 base from V and 7 from J, leaving 22 bases between them. As DNA, the CDR3 is TGTGCCAGCAGCTTAGTGCCCCGAGACAGGTCAAATCCTGAAAAACTGTTTTTT. Protein: CASSLVPRDRSNPEKLFF.

The V call is TRBV6-6, the J call TRBJ1-3; D is undetermined. Between the trimmed V and J ends, which lost 7 bases and 1 base, there was a span of 11 bases. The V gene's germline CDR1 is MNHNY and CDR2 SVGAGI (reference sequence). CDR3 length equals 14 residues. DNA of the CDR3: TGTGCCAGCACGGGGAGGGTTTCTGGAAACACCATATATTTT. This gives the protein CASTGRVSGNTIYF.

This sequence joins TRBV29-1 and TRBJ1-3, with a weak D call TRBD1 (5 bases). Germline V gene sequence: CDR1 SQVTM, CDR2 ANQGSEA. This CDR3 is 15 amino acids long. The germline V and J ends were trimmed by 6 bases and 0 bases, with 15 bases remaining between them. The CDR3 sequence is CSVGTAGFSGNTIYF. The CDR3 region has the DNA TGCAGCGTCGGGACGGCGGGTTTCTCTGGAAACACCATATATTTT. The full variable domain, its missing parts supplied by reference TRBV29-1 and TRBJ1-3, is SAVISQKPSRDICQRGTSLTIQCQVDSQVTMMFWYRQQPGQSLTLIATANQGSEATYESGFVIDKFPISRPNLTFSTLTVSNMSPEDSSIYLCSVGTAGFSGNTIYFGEGSWLTVV.

The rearrangement uses TRBV19 and TRBJ1-2, with unresolved D. Germline V CDR1 and CDR2: LNHDA, SQIVND (reference sequence). The V gene lost 11 bases and the J gene lost 5 bases, with 15 bases spanning the gap. CDR3 length: 12 amino acids. CDR3 amino acids: CAARLGQYGYTF. Here the CDR3 DNA reads TGTGCCGCGCGTCTCGGTCAATATGGCTACACCTTC.

The V and J genes are TRBV7-6 and TRBJ2-7, with 8 bases lining up with TRBD2. This CDR3 is built from 16 residues. Germline V lookup: CDR1 SGHVS, CDR2 FNYEAQ. Trimming cost V 5 bases and J 0 bases; bases outside gene matches: 9. CDR3: CASSKITGGLSYEQYF. The CDR3 coding sequence is TGTGCCAGCAGCAAAATAACGGGAGGGCTCTCCTACGAGCAGTACTTC.

The rearrangement joins TRBV7-3 to TRBJ2-2, with 11 bases fitting TRBD2. The V segment lost 4 bases and the J segment 5 bases; nucleotides outside the gene matches: 9. From germline, CDR1 is SGHTA and CDR2 FQGTGA. The CDR3 is 17 amino acids. This CDR3 reads CASSSQTSGSHTGELFF. The CDR3 DNA follows: TGTGCCAGCAGCTCCCAAACTAGCGGGAGTCATACCGGGGAGCTGTTTTTT.

The chain employs TRBV30 and TRBJ2-3; D is perhaps TRBD1 (5 bases). The CDR3 is 15 residues long. V was cut by 4 bases and J by 3 bases, with 17 bases left in between. The V gene's germline CDR1 is GTSNPN and CDR2 SVGIG (reference sequence). CDR3 nucleotides: TGTGCCTGGAAGGTGGGGCAGAGGAAAACAGATACGCAGTATTTT. Encoded protein: CAWKVGQRKTDTQYF.

The chain carries TRBV11-2 and TRBJ1-2; D is unclear. V lost 5 bases to trimming and J lost 13 bases, with 11 bases between them. CDR1 and CDR2 from the germline V gene are SGHAT and FQNNGV. This CDR3 region has 10 residues. CDR3 loop: CASSLIETTF. The CDR3 DNA is TGTGCCAGCAGCCTAATCGAAACCACCTTC.

The CDR3 protein is CSVDKGQSYGYTF. Written as DNA, the CDR3 is TGCAGCGTTGATAAGGGACAGAGCTATGGCTACACCTTC. This chain connects TRBV29-1 to TRBJ1-2, with 7 bases that match TRBD1. The V gene end was trimmed by 3 bases and the J gene end by 4 bases; junction bases not matched to a gene: 5. Germline values: CDR1 SQVTM, CDR2 ANQGSEA. The CDR3 extends over 13 amino acids. The whole variable domain, remainder taken from reference TRBV29-1 and TRBJ1-2, is SAVISQKPSRDICQRGTSLTIQCQVDSQVTMMFWYRQQPGQSLTLIATANQGSEATYESGFVIDKFPISRPNLTFSTLTVSNMSPEDSSIYLCSVDKGQSYGYTFGSGTRLTVV.

The rearrangement uses TRBV23-1 and TRBJ2-1, with a weak D call TRBD2 (5 bases). TRBV23-1 is designated an ORF whose function remains uncertain. Trimming pared 6 bases from V and 13 bases from J, leaving 28 bases between. This CDR3 comprises 16 residues. The CDR3, as DNA: TGCGCCAGCAGATCTCTGATCCGGACCTTCCAAGAGGGACAGTTCTTC. It translates to CASRSLIRTFQEGQFF.

The chain is built from TRBV11-1 and TRBJ2-5; TRBD2 matches at 10 bases. Germline CDR1 is SGHAT and CDR2 is FQDESV (reference sequence). Trimming at V came to 5 bases and at J to 3 bases, leaving 6 bases not matched to a gene. The CDR3 spans 15 residues. CDR3 DNA: TGTGCCAGCAGCCCCAACCTAGCGGGGGAAGAGACCCAGTACTTC. The encoded protein is CASSPNLAGEETQYF.

This chain joins TRBV10-3 and TRBJ1-1, with D possibly being TRBD1 (5 bases). V lost 6 bases and J 1 base, leaving 12 bases between the germline ends. This CDR3 comprises 14 residues. Germline V gene data show CDR1 as ENHRY and CDR2 as SYGVKD. The CDR3 sequence: CAIRSGAGNTEAFF. The CDR3 coding sequence is TGTGCCATCAGAAGTGGGGCCGGGAACACTGAAGCTTTCTTT.

V is TRBV10-3 and J is TRBJ2-1, with 11 bases fitting TRBD2. Germline CDR1 ENHRY, CDR2 SYGVKD. The CDR3 contains 14 residues. V was clipped by 6 bases and J by 5 bases; unmatched bases: 3. The DNA of the CDR3 is TGTGCCATCAGGGGACTAGCGGAAGACAATGAGCAGTTCTTC. Protein product: CAIRGLAEDNEQFF.

The chain carries TRBV7-9 and TRBJ2-1; D ambiguous. Trimming left V 1 base short and J 9 bases short, with 7 bases between. The CDR3 length is 12 residues. Per germline, CDR1 SEHNR and CDR2 FQNEAQ (reference sequence). The CDR3, as DNA: TGTGCCAGCAGCTTAGTAGTCGGTGAGCAGTTCTTC. The encoded protein is CASSLVVGEQFF.

The chain uses TRBV9 and TRBJ2-4; D possibly matches TRBD1 or TRBD2 (6 bases each). Per the germline V gene, CDR1 is SGDLS and CDR2 is YYNGEE. CDR3 size: 15 residues. V was cut by 1 base and J by 5 bases, with 13 bases left in between. CDR3 residues: CASSVTGALQNIQYF. The CDR3 nucleotides read TGTGCCAGCAGCGTAACGGGGGCGCTCCAAAACATTCAGTACTTC.

This CDR3 is CASSGLQGRGNYEQYF. The DNA of the CDR3 is TGTGCCAGCAGCGGACTTCAGGGGCGGGGAAACTACGAGCAGTACTTC. The chain couples TRBV9 to TRBJ2-7, with D perhaps given as TRBD1 or TRBD2 (6 bases each). This CDR3 region has 16 residues. Germline V gene lookup returns CDR1 SGDLS and CDR2 YYNGEE. V lost 3 bases, J lost 3 bases, and 19 bases lay in between.

J is TRBJ2-5 and V is TRBV5-1; 9 positions agree with TRBD1. Germline V gene sequence: CDR1 SGHRS, CDR2 YFSETQ. The length of the CDR3 is 15 residues. Trimming at V came to 4 bases and at J to 4 bases, leaving 8 bases not matched to a gene. The CDR3 reads CASSGTGSGRETQYF. The CDR3 DNA sequence: TGCGCCAGCAGCGGGACAGGGAGTGGGAGAGAGACCCAGTACTTC.

This chain joins TRBV27 and TRBJ2-4; 8 positions agree with TRBD2. Germline trimming cut 7 bases from V and 6 bases from J; bases unmatched to any gene: 11. This CDR3 is built from 15 residues. Germline CDR1 is MNHEY and CDR2 is SMNVEV (reference sequence). The CDR3 protein is CASNYTGGPGNIQYF. The DNA of the CDR3 is TGTGCCAGCAACTATACGGGAGGGCCGGGAAACATTCAGTACTTC.

The gene calls are TRBV6-5 and TRBJ2-7; D unclear. CDR1 is MNHEY and CDR2 is SVGAGI in the germline V gene. CDR3 length: 13 amino acids. Trimming shortened V by 6 bases and J by 0 bases, and 9 bases separated the two germline ends. Here the CDR3 reads CASSDPPSYEQYF. As DNA, the CDR3 is TGTGCCAGCAGCGATCCTCCCTCCTACGAGCAGTACTTC.

The V and J genes are TRBV18 and TRBJ2-3, with unresolved D. This CDR3 is built from 14 residues. V lost 1 base and J lost 6, with 11 bases in between. Germline V gene data show CDR1 as KGHSH and CDR2 as LQKENI. This chain's CDR3 is CASSPRYGRDTQYF. In DNA form, the CDR3 reads TGTGCCAGCTCACCACGGTACGGCCGGGATACGCAGTATTTT.

The J gene is TRBJ2-3, the V gene TRBV10-1, with TRBD1 as a possible D gene (6 bases). Trimming took off 0 bases at V and 1 base at J, with 11 bases between the two ends. Per the germline V gene, CDR1 is WNHNN and CDR2 is SYGVQD (reference sequence). The CDR3 contains 16 residues. CDR3 amino acids: CASSESVTGGTDTQYF. Here the CDR3 DNA reads TGCGCCAGCAGTGAGTCTGTGACAGGAGGCACAGATACGCAGTATTTT.

V usage is TRBV13 and J usage is TRBJ1-5; 8 bases map to TRBD1. The V gene end was trimmed by 10 bases and the J gene end by 7 bases; junction bases not matched to a gene: 12. Germline V CDR1 and CDR2: PRHDT, FYEKMQ (reference sequence). This CDR3 has 14 amino acids. CDR3 residues: CANLHRGVNQPQHF. CDR3 DNA sequence: TGTGCCAACCTACACAGGGGGGTGAACCAGCCCCAGCATTTT. Filled out from reference TRBV13 and TRBJ1-5, the complete variable domain reads AAGVIQSPRHLIKEKRETATLKCYPIPRHDTVYWYQQGPGQDPQFLISFYEKMQSDKGSIPDRFSAQQFSDYHSELNMSSLELGDSALYFCANLHRGVNQPQHFGDGTRLSIL.

The chain is built from TRBV18 and TRBJ2-6, with 7 bases matching TRBD1. With V trimmed by 4 bases and J by 3 bases, 6 bases remained unmatched. Looked up from germline, CDR1 is KGHSH and CDR2 is LQKENI. The CDR3 runs to 16 residues. CDR3 in amino acids: CASSLKTGDGANVLTF. The CDR3, as DNA: TGTGCCAGCTCACTCAAAACAGGGGATGGGGCCAACGTCCTGACTTTC.

The chain employs TRBV18 and TRBJ1-5, with D unclear. Trimming removed 3 bases from V and 0 bases from J, with 6 bases in between. CDR1 KGHSH and CDR2 LQKENI come from the germline V gene. This CDR3 contains 14 residues. The CDR3 region is CASSPEGSNQPQHF. CDR3 nucleotides: TGTGCCAGCTCACCCGAAGGTAGCAATCAGCCCCAGCATTTT.

This clone was observed a single time. The V and J genes are TRBV6-5 and TRBJ2-1; weak D call: TRBD1 (6 bases). CDR3 length: 11 amino acids. From germline, CDR1 is MNHEY and CDR2 SVGAGI. Trimming pared 6 bases from V and 8 bases from J, leaving 8 bases between. CDR3 DNA: TGTGCCAGCAGCAGGGGCCATGAGCAGTTCTTC. Amino acids: CASSRGHEQFF.